This T cell receptor (beta chain) was recovered during a study of cytomegalovirus exposure and HLA in healthy donors. Study in general: Out of 350 to 400 genotyped donors, less than 90% belonged to the Caucasian-associated ancestry cluster.

Note on this clone: As yet, its antigen is unknown.

This CDR3 has 13 residues. CDR1 LGHNA and CDR2 YSLEER come from the germline V gene. V lost 1 base and J 3 bases, leaving 7 bases between the germline ends. Study-level results: Immune exposure was documented only through CMV serostatus. According to the study, roughly 160 TCR beta chains were cytomegalovirus-associated.

Researchers ran the PCR with 60 Vbeta and 13 Jbeta primers. Original processing notes: In a later analysis, around 11 million of 75 million to 85 million unique beta chains occurred in at least two donors. Here immunoSEQ multiplex PCR was the method, and the copy in TCRdb shows in-frame clones only, minus some. The V and J calls and clone size were taken over from that table, and D and trimming were inferred from the DNA. The sample holds about 130,000 clones. Sequenced material: PBMCs. The receptor comes from a man younger than 30 in good health and CMV-seronegative. The chain employs TRBV4-3 and TRBJ2-7; D gene uncertain. The CDR3 region has the DNA TGCGCCAGCAGCCAAGGCTCGGGCTACGAGCAGTACTTC. It encodes CASSQGSGYEQYF.